What follows are 22 T cell receptor beta chains derived from one specimen sequenced in a study of regulatory T cells in long-lasting Graves disease. With iRepertoire HTBI primers and Arm-PCR of CDR3 regions, TCR beta libraries were built. TCRdb fed the multiplex PCR reads into MiXCR, producing one record per CDR3 protein. The sample shows 310,000 or so distinct CDR3 sequences, about 18% of them seen only once. Time point reported: persistent/refractory GD, antithyroid drugs over 5 years with positive TRAb. The TCR library was made from RNA that had been extracted from PBMCs in TRIzol. Sequenced here: peripheral blood mononuclear cells (PBMCs), sampled when the disease was refractory, from a patient treated with antithyroid drugs. Receptors originate from a female donor with Graves disease.

This clonotype was recorded many times. This sequence joins TRBV9 and TRBJ2-5; 8 bases align to TRBD2. In germline, CDR1 is SGDLS, CDR2 YYNGEE. This CDR3 region has 17 residues. The trim removed 0 bases at V and 1 base at J, leaving 8 bases unmatched. CDR3 nucleotides: TGTGCCAGCAGCGTAGGGTATAGCGGGAATTCCCAAGAGACCCAGTACTTC. It encodes CASSVGYSGNSQETQYF.

This clonotype was observed many times. V usage is TRBV6-2 or TRBV6-3 and J usage is TRBJ1-2; D unclear. The CDR3 runs to 14 residues. Germline CDR1 is MNHEY and CDR2 is SVGEGT. Trimming took 2 bases from V and 3 from J, leaving 10 bases between them. For the CDR3, the DNA is TGTGCCAGCAGTTACAGGCAGTTTGACTATGGCTACACCTTC. Amino acid sequence: CASSYRQFDYGYTF.

This chain joins TRBV30 and TRBJ1-4; D is undetermined. Trimming removed 2 bases from V and 5 bases from J, with 6 bases in between. Germline-derived CDR1 and CDR2 are GTSNPN and SVGIG (reference sequence). The CDR3 runs to 12 residues. This CDR3 is CAWSMGNEKLFF. As DNA, the CDR3 is TGTGCCTGGAGTATGGGGAATGAAAAACTGTTTTTT.

The rearrangement links TRBV9 to TRBJ2-5; tentatively, D is TRBD2 (6 bases). The length of the CDR3 is 15 residues. Germline V gene sequence: CDR1 SGDLS, CDR2 YYNGEE. Deletions cut 4 bases from V and 0 bases from J, with 13 bases between. For the CDR3, the DNA is TGTGCCAGCAGCCCGCGGGACTGGTACCAAGAGACCCAGTACTTC. Translated: CASSPRDWYQETQYF.

On this clonotype: Relative to the germline gene, one junction end is altered; a read error may explain this. The chain recombines TRBV11-1 with TRBJ2-1; 7 nucleotides agree with TRBD2. This CDR3 spans 17 amino acids. Germline-derived CDR1 and CDR2 are SGHAT and FQDESV (reference sequence). The CDR3 protein is CASSSPLSGPSCNEQFF. CDR3 in DNA: TGTGCCAGCAGCTCCCCTCTTAGCGGGCCCTCCTGCAATGAGCAGTTCTTC. The whole variable domain, filled in from reference TRBV11-1 and TRBJ2-1, reads EAEVAQSPRYKITEKSQAVAFWCDPISGHATLYWYRQILGQGPELLVQFQDESVVDDSQLPKDRFSAERLKGVDSTLKIQPAELGDSAMYLCASSSPLSGPSCNEQFFGPGTRLTVL.

For this clonotype: It may be a read error: a sequence one base away is much more abundant. This rearrangement joins TRBV2 to TRBJ2-4; the match to TRBD2 covers 10 bases. The CDR3 spans 13 residues. Germline lookup yields CDR1 SNHLY and CDR2 FYNNEI. V shed 8 bases, J shed 13 bases, and the junction held 11 bases outside the gene matches. Written as DNA, the CDR3 is TGTGCCAGCTTACTAGCGGGACGAGAGGCCCAGTACTTC. This sequence encodes CASLLAGREAQYF.

This clonotype was counted many times. V and J are TRBV28 and TRBJ1-5; 11 bases are shared with TRBD1. V was clipped by 5 bases and J by 2 bases; unmatched bases: 8. The CDR3 has 17 residues. Germline CDR1 is MDHEN and CDR2 is SYDVKM. CDR3 loop: CASSLGQGARGNQPQHF. The CDR3 coding sequence is TGTGCCAGCAGTCTTGGACAGGGGGCGCGTGGCAATCAGCCCCAGCATTTT.

This clonotype was observed many times. This chain links TRBV6-5 with TRBJ1-1, with 7 bases aligning to TRBD1. V lost 4 bases to trimming and J lost 10 bases; unmatched junction nucleotides: 6. The CDR3 has 12 amino acids. Germline V lookup: CDR1 MNHEY, CDR2 SVGAGI. CDR3 nucleotide sequence: TGTGCCAGCAGTTCTGGGGACAGAACAGCTTTCTTT. Its protein is CASSSGDRTAFF.

This clonotype has more than one count but fewer than ten. No conserved phenylalanine or tryptophan ends this CDR3, so it is likely a read error. This chain connects TRBV10-3 to TRBJ1-2, with D possibly matching TRBD1 (5 bases). The V end was cut by 4 bases, the J end by 2 bases, with 11 bases between. The CDR3 has 14 residues. The germline V gene has CDR1 ENHRY and CDR2 SYGVKD. This CDR3 is CAISGQIMNYGYTL. The DNA of the CDR3 is TGTGCCATCAGTGGACAGATAATGAACTATGGCTACACCCTC.

The rearrangement uses TRBV27 and TRBJ2-7; the D gene is possibly TRBD2 (6 bases). Germline assignment: CDR1 MNHEY and CDR2 SMNVEV (reference sequence). V lost 2 bases to trimming and J lost 11 bases, with 16 bases between them. The CDR3 covers 13 residues. Here the CDR3 DNA reads TGTGCCAGCAGTTTAGGGGGACCGGGAGAGGAGTACTTC. It translates to CASSLGGPGEEYF.

This chain links TRBV19 with TRBJ1-5, with D possibly TRBD1 on 5 matching bases. Trimming removed 5 bases at V and 5 bases at J, with 10 bases between. Germline values: CDR1 LNHDA, CDR2 SQIVND (reference sequence). The CDR3 runs to 13 residues. CDR3 nucleotides: TGTGCCAGTAGTGTTGAACAGGATCAGCCCCAGCATTTT. Its translation is CASSVEQDQPQHF. Supplemented by reference TRBV19 and TRBJ1-5, the full variable domain reads DGGITQSPKYLFRKEGQNVTLSCEQNLNHDAMYWYRQDPGQGLRLIYYSQIVNDFQKGDIAEGYSVSREKKESFPLTVTSAQKNPTAFYLCASSVEQDQPQHFGDGTRLSIL.

The chain couples TRBV20-1 to TRBJ2-7, with D perhaps matching TRBD1 (6 bases). Germline values: CDR1 DFQATT, CDR2 SNEGSKA (reference sequence). Deletions cut 2 bases from V and 2 bases from J, with 7 bases between. The CDR3 is made up of 12 amino acids. This CDR3 reads CSARRDTYEQYF. In DNA, the CDR3 is TGCAGTGCTAGACGGGACACCTACGAGCAGTACTTC.

This clonotype was seen a handful of times. The V gene is TRBV5-1, the J gene TRBJ2-2; D is unclear. This CDR3 spans 13 amino acids. The V and J ends lost 0 bases and 7 bases respectively, with 7 bases between them. Germline CDR1 and CDR2: SGHRS and YFSETQ. The CDR3 is CASSLDLYGELFF. Written as DNA, the CDR3 is TGCGCCAGCAGCTTGGATCTGTACGGGGAGCTGTTTTTT.

This clonotype was detected only a few times. This chain connects TRBV25-1 to TRBJ2-5; no firm D call. Germline-derived CDR1 and CDR2 are MGHDK and SYGVNS. CDR3 size: 14 residues. Trimming removed 1 base from V and 1 base from J, with 7 bases in between. The CDR3 loop reads CASSEWSSQETQYF. The CDR3, as DNA: TGTGCCAGCAGTGAATGGTCCAGCCAAGAGACCCAGTACTTC.

This clonotype was counted only a few times. This CDR3 is CSVNLNSARGYTF. CDR3 DNA: TGCAGCGTCAACCTTAACAGCGCCCGTGGCTACACCTTC. V gene TRBV29-1 combines with J gene TRBJ1-2; unclear D gene. Germline-derived CDR1 and CDR2 are SQVTM and ANQGSEA. The CDR3 length is 13 residues. V was clipped by 6 bases and J by 7 bases, with 18 bases between them.

This clonotype came up a few times. V gene TRBV6-1 combines with J gene TRBJ1-5; D may be TRBD1 (5 bases). The CDR3 length is 12 residues. CDR1 is MNHNS, CDR2 SASEGT, per germline. Trimming stripped 7 bases from V and 7 bases from J, with 11 bases between. CDR3 DNA sequence: TGTGCCAGCAATATGAGGGGCCAGCCCCAGCATTTT. Translation: CASNMRGQPQHF.

The sample holds many counts of this clonotype. The chain links TRBV13 to TRBJ1-6; TRBD1 agrees at 7 bases. CDR3 length equals 14 residues. Germline V gives CDR1 PRHDT, CDR2 FYEKMQ (reference sequence). V trimming: 4 bases; J trimming: 7 bases; junction bases outside the gene matches: 4. The CDR3 DNA reads as TGTGCCAGCAGCTCACAGGGGTCGAATTCACCCCTCCACTTT. Its protein is CASSSQGSNSPLHF.

The rearrangement uses TRBV30 and TRBJ1-2, with a weak D call TRBD1 (6 bases). Trimming left V 6 bases short and J 4 bases short, with 15 bases between. The CDR3 totals 13 residues. The germline CDR1 and CDR2 sequences are GTSNPN and SVGIG (reference sequence). CDR3 sequence (DNA): TGTGCCTGCTCCGGGACAACCCTCTATGGCTACACCTTC. Its translation is CACSGTTLYGYTF.

This clonotype has just a few counts. This chain connects TRBV7-2 to TRBJ2-3; D is undetermined. Trimming removed 1 base from V and 6 bases from J, with 14 bases in between. Germline V gene data show CDR1 as SGHTA and CDR2 as FQGNSA. The length of the CDR3 is 15 residues. The DNA of the CDR3 is TGTGCCAGCAGCTTAGACGGCCCTTTAAGGGATACGCAGTATTTT. It yields the protein CASSLDGPLRDTQYF. Full variable domain (outside the CDR3, taken from reference TRBV7-2 and TRBJ2-3): GAGVSQSPSNKVTEKGKDVELRCDPISGHTALYWYRQSLGQGLEFLIYFQGNSAPDKSGLPSDRFSAERTGGSVSTLTIQRTQQEDSAVYLCASSLDGPLRDTQYFGPGTRLTVL.

As for this clonotype: Since a much larger clone is just one base distant, this may be a read error. The CDR3 ends on some other residue instead of the conserved phenylalanine or tryptophan, so this is likely a read error. DNA for the CDR3: TGTGCCAGCAGCTTACAGGGTTTCGGTAGCAATCAGCCCCAGCATTAT. It specifies CASSLQGFGSNQPQHY. The rearrangement links TRBV7-2 to TRBJ1-5; TRBD1 is a possible D gene (5 bases). Germline assignment: CDR1 SGHTA and CDR2 FQGNSA. The CDR3 loop spans 16 amino acids. V was cut by 2 bases and J by 0 bases, with 11 bases left in between.

This clonotype was seen many times. This chain links TRBV19 with TRBJ1-2; D is unresolved. With 3 bases removed from V and 6 bases from J, the gap between germline ends came to 8 bases. The CDR3 contains 12 residues. The germline gives CDR1 LNHDA, CDR2 SQIVND (reference sequence). The CDR3, as DNA: TGTGCCAGTAGTATGCAAGGGAATGGCTACACCTTC. Translating it yields CASSMQGNGYTF.

The J gene is TRBJ1-5, the V gene TRBV6-2 or TRBV6-3; the D is unclear. Per germline, CDR1 MNHEY and CDR2 SVGEGT. The CDR3 extends over 13 amino acids. The ends were cut back, 5 bases at V and 2 bases at J, with 7 bases in the middle. The CDR3, as DNA: TGTGCCAGCAGTACAGCGGGCAATCAGCCCCAGCATTTT. This sequence encodes CASSTAGNQPQHF.